The 7 T cell receptor beta chains below were found in one sample sequenced in a study of T cell repertoires in cytomegalovirus infection. TCRdb re-called the reads through MiXCR, storing one row per CDR3 protein. The sample has roughly 230,000 distinct CDR3 sequences; 9% to 15% are singletons. The material sequenced was PBMCs. The receptor set was obtained from a human donor in good health (CMV status not recorded). Some clones in this sample may be carry-over from other donors' samples.

The rearrangement uses TRBV2 and TRBJ2-3; tentative D call: TRBD2 (6 bases). CDR1 is SNHLY, CDR2 FYNNEI, per germline. The V end lost 6 bases, the J end lost 2 bases, and 12 bases lay between the germline ends. The CDR3 has 14 residues. Here the CDR3 reads CASSRDFNTDTQYF. For the CDR3, the DNA is TGTGCCAGCAGCCGGGACTTCAACACAGATACGCAGTATTTT.

This clonotype was seen ten or more times. The chain links TRBV7-9 to TRBJ2-2, with 8 bases identical to TRBD1. The CDR3 runs 16 residues. Per germline, CDR1 SEHNR and CDR2 FQNEAQ (reference sequence). The V and J ends lost 2 bases and 6 bases, in that order; junction bases with no gene match: 8. CDR3 nucleotides: TGTGCCAGCAGCTTATTCGGTCAGGGGGCCTCCGGGGAGCTGTTTTTT. Translation: CASSLFGQGASGELFF. The full variable domain, in which reference TRBV7-9 and TRBJ2-2 provide the parts outside the CDR3, is DTGVSQNPRHKITKRGQNVTFRCDPISEHNRLYWYRQTLGQGPEFLTYFQNEAQLEKSRLLSDRFSAERPKGSFSTLEIQRTEQGDSAMYLCASSLFGQGASGELFFGEGSRLTVL.

This clonotype was seen ten or more times. The V call is TRBV19, the J call TRBJ2-3; TRBD1 is a possible D gene (5 bases). The CDR3 covers 16 residues. In germline, CDR1 is LNHDA, CDR2 SQIVND (reference sequence). V was pared by 3 bases and J by 2 bases, with 15 bases between. This chain's CDR3 is CASSMDQGRSTDTQYF. DNA of the CDR3: TGTGCCAGTAGTATGGACCAGGGAAGATCCACAGATACGCAGTATTTT.

V gene TRBV12-3 or TRBV12-4 combines with J gene TRBJ2-3; D ambiguous. Deletions cut 5 bases from V and 1 base from J, with 10 bases between. The CDR3 runs 14 residues. CDR3 sequence (DNA): TGTGCCAGCAGTGCCCTTGGGCGCACAGATACGCAGTATTTT. It encodes CASSALGRTDTQYF.

This clonotype occurred a few times. This chain links TRBV11-2 with TRBJ1-2; D not resolved. The CDR3 covers 15 residues. Trimming stripped 5 bases from V and 4 bases from J, with 17 bases between. Germline V gives CDR1 SGHAT, CDR2 FQNNGV. The DNA for the CDR3 is TGTGCCAGCAGCCGAAGAGGGTCAGGCTCCTATGGCTACACCTTC. The encoded protein is CASSRRGSGSYGYTF.

CDR3 nucleotide sequence: TGTGCCAGCAGTTTGAAACCAGCGGGAGGGCTTACCGAGCAGTACTTC. It is translated as CASSLKPAGGLTEQYF. The gene calls are TRBV27 and TRBJ2-7; 10 bases are a match to TRBD2. Trimming removed 3 bases from V and 6 bases from J; junction bases left unmatched: 11. The CDR3 is 16 amino acids. The V gene's germline CDR1 is MNHEY and CDR2 SMNVEV (reference sequence).

This clonotype occurred many times. The chain uses TRBV6-1 and TRBJ1-2, with a weak D call TRBD1 (6 bases). Germline V gene data show CDR1 as MNHNS and CDR2 as SASEGT. This CDR3 is 13 amino acids long. V was cut by 5 bases and J by 7 bases, with 14 bases left in between. Here the CDR3 DNA reads TGTGCCAGCAGTCCTTCAGGGGATACTGGCTACACCTTC. It specifies CASSPSGDTGYTF.